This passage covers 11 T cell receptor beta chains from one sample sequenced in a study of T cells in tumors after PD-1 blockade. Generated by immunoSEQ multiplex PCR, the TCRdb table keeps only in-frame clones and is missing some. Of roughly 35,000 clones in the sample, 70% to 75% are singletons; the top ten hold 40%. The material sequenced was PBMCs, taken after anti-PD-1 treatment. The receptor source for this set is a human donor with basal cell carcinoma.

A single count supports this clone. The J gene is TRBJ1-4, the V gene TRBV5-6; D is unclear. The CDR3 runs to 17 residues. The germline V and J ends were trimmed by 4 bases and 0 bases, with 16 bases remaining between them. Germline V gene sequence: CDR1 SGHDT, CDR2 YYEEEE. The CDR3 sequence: CASSPSPRLTTNEKLFF. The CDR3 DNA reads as TGTGCCAGCAGCCCCTCCCCTCGACTGACAACTAATGAAAAACTGTTTTTT.

The DNA of the CDR3 is TGTGCCAGCAGCCAAGATCAGCGGGTGGGTAATGAAAAACTGTTTTTT. Translation: CASSQDQRVGNEKLFF. This rearrangement joins TRBV3-1 (or the pseudogene TRBV3-2) to TRBJ1-4; unclear D gene. This CDR3 spans 16 amino acids. Germline CDR1 reads LGHDT; CDR2 reads YNNKEL (reference sequence). V was clipped by 0 bases and J by 4 bases, with 12 bases between them.

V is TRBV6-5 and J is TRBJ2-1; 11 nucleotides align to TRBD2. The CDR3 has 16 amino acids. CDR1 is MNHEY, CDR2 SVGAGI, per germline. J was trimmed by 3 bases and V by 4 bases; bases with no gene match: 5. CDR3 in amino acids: CASSSTGLAGYNEQFF. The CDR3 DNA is TGTGCCAGCAGTTCAACCGGACTAGCGGGCTACAATGAGCAGTTCTTC.

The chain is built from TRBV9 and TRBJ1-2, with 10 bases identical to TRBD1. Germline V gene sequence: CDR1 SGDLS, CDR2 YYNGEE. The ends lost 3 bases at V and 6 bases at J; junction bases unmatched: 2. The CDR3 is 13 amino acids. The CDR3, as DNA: TGTGCCAGCAGCGCCGGGACAGGGGATGGCTACACCTTC. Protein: CASSAGTGDGYTF.

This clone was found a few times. Here the CDR3 reads CASSAQGAGNQPQHF. CDR3 DNA: TGTGCCAGCAGCGCACAGGGGGCCGGCAATCAGCCCCAGCATTTT. This chain joins TRBV7-9 and TRBJ1-5; 9 bases agree with TRBD1. The CDR3 runs to 15 residues. CDR1 SEHNR and CDR2 FQNEAQ come from the germline V gene (reference sequence). V gave up 5 bases and J gave up 2 bases; unmatched junction bases: 4.

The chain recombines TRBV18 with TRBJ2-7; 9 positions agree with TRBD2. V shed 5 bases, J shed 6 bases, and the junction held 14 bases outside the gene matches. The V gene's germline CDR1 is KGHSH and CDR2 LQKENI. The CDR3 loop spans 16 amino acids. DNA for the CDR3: TGTGCCAGCTCAAAAGAACGCGGGGGGGGCGGGGGCGAGCAGTACTTC. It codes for CASSKERGGGGGEQYF.

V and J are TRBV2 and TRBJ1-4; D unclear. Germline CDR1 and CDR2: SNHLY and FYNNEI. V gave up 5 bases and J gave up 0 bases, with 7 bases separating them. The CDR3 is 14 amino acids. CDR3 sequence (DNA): TGTGCCAGCAGTCCACTCGCAACTAATGAAAAACTGTTTTTT. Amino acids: CASSPLATNEKLFF.

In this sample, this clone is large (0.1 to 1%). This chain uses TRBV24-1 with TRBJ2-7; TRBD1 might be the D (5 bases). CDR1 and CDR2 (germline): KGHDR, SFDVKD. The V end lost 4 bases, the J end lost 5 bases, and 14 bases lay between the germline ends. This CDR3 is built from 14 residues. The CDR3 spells CATSDPRVGDEQYF. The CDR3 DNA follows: TGTGCCACCAGTGACCCCAGGGTAGGGGACGAGCAGTACTTC.

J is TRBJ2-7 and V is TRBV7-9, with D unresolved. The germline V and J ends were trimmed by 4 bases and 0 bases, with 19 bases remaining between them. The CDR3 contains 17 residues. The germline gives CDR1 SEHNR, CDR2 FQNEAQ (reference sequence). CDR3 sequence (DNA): TGTGCCAGCAGCTCCGACACTCCGACACGCGCCTCCTACGAGCAGTACTTC. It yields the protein CASSSDTPTRASYEQYF.

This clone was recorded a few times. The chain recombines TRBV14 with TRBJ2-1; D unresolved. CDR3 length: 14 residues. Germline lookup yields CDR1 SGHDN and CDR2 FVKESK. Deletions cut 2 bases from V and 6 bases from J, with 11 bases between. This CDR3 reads CASSQFSSSNEQFF. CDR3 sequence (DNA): TGTGCCAGCAGCCAATTCTCAAGCTCCAATGAGCAGTTCTTC.

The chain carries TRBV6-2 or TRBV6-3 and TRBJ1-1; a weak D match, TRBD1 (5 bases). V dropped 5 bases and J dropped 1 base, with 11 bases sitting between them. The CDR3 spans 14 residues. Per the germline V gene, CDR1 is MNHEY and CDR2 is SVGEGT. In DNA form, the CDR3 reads TGTGCCAGCAGTCACAACAGGCCGAACACTGAAGCTTTCTTT. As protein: CASSHNRPNTEAFF.